This T cell receptor (beta chain) was sequenced during a study of radiotherapy plus CTLA-4 blockade in lung cancer. Study overall: Patients showed objective responses in 15% to 20% of cases, and disease control was achieved by roughly 30%.

In chemo-refractory metastatic non-small-cell lung cancer, patients got ipilimumab CTLA-4 blockade together with focal radiation. Clones were sequenced by immunoSEQ multiplex PCR, and TCRdb holds only the in-frame ones, with some missing. Altogether 20,000 to 25,000 clones are present, approximately 73% being singletons, with the ten largest covering roughly 3.5%. This clone was observed a handful of times. Its specificity is unknown. The CDR3 has 16 amino acids. With 0 bases removed from V and 2 bases from J, the gap between germline ends came to 12 bases. Germline V CDR1 and CDR2: LGHNA, YNFKEQ. Findings of the study overall: How blood T cell clones changed early, along with interferon-beta, reportedly forecast response best. Researchers report tumor-derived TCR clones expanding in blood after radiotherapy plus ipilimumab.

This TCR was recovered from a human donor with non-small cell lung cancer who had stable disease on radiotherapy plus ipilimumab. The V gene is TRBV4-2, the J gene TRBJ2-3, with D possibly being TRBD1 or TRBD2 (5 bases each). Sequencing was performed on peripheral blood, taken from a patient treated with radiotherapy plus ipilimumab. CDR3 sequence (DNA): TGTGCCAGCAGCCAAGATCCGGGACGGCTCACAGATACGCAGTATTTT. This sequence encodes CASSQDPGRLTDTQYF.